Presented here are 26 T cell receptor beta chains from one specimen sequenced in a study of T-cell memory formation after mild COVID-19. In TCRdb, the 5' RACE reads were re-called with MiXCR into one record per CDR3 protein. The sample lists roughly 450,000 distinct CDR3 sequences, roughly 18% seen once, with 10% to 15% in the top ten. The sample taken for sequencing was PBMCs or a T cell subset sorted from them (not recorded which). These receptors were collected from an adult woman who had mild COVID-19 (a few samples of this study predate the infection). Cell type and time point are not known.

The chain uses TRBV20-1 and TRBJ2-7, with D perhaps TRBD2 (6 bases). The V end lost 6 bases, the J end lost 2 bases, and 14 bases lay between the germline ends. CDR3 length: 13 residues. The V gene's germline CDR1 is DFQATT and CDR2 SNEGSKA (reference sequence). The CDR3 nucleotides read TGCAGTGCGCGCCGAGGCGGGGCCTACGAGCAGTACTTC. It encodes CSARRGGAYEQYF.

The chain carries TRBV29-1 and TRBJ2-3; unclear D gene. From germline, CDR1 is SQVTM and CDR2 ANQGSEA. V lost 3 bases, J lost 5 bases, and 18 bases lay in between. CDR3 length: 15 amino acids. The CDR3 loop is CSVDLQYRGGDTQYF. The CDR3 bases are TGCAGCGTTGATCTCCAGTATAGAGGTGGAGATACGCAGTATTTT.

This clonotype was detected ten times or more. The chain recombines TRBV4-1 with TRBJ2-1, with a tentative D call TRBD2 (5 bases). Trimming took off 1 base at V and 4 bases at J, with 14 bases between the two ends. CDR1 MGHRA and CDR2 YSYEKL come from the germline V gene. The CDR3 length is 16 residues. The DNA for the CDR3 is TGCGCCAGCAGCCAAGGGGCGGGTGGACCATACAATGAGCAGTTCTTC. Translating gives CASSQGAGGPYNEQFF.

The chain couples TRBV4-3 to TRBJ2-3; D gene unclear. Trimming cost V 1 base and J 4 bases, with 12 bases left between them. CDR3 length: 15 amino acids. CDR1 is LGHNA and CDR2 is YSLEER in the germline V gene. CDR3 amino acids: CASSQVGPAADTQYF. Here the CDR3 DNA reads TGCGCCAGCAGCCAAGTCGGTCCGGCGGCAGATACGCAGTATTTT.

The chain is built from TRBV4-1 and TRBJ1-1; D call uncertain. V was shortened by 4 bases and J by 6 bases, with 15 bases between the two germline ends. The CDR3 runs 14 residues. The V gene's germline CDR1 is MGHRA and CDR2 YSYEKL. The CDR3 DNA reads as TGCGCCAGCAGCCCGACTTCCGGTTCCTCTGAAGCTTTCTTT. Its translation is CASSPTSGSSEAFF.

This clonotype turned up a few times. V gene TRBV4-2 combines with J gene TRBJ1-1; D unclear. Trimming left V 4 bases short and J 1 base short, with 10 bases between. The CDR3 loop spans 14 amino acids. Looked up from germline, CDR1 is LGHNA and CDR2 is YNFKEQ. The CDR3 bases are TGTGCCAGCAGCCCGATCGGTGAGAACACTGAAGCTTTCTTT. This translates into CASSPIGENTEAFF.

This clonotype has only a few counts. The rearrangement uses TRBV2 and TRBJ2-3; perhaps TRBD2 as D (6 bases). The CDR3 totals 14 residues. Trimming took 5 bases from V and 7 from J, leaving 16 bases between them. Per the germline V gene, CDR1 is SNHLY and CDR2 is FYNNEI. This CDR3 reads CASSRAAGLNTQYF. The CDR3 DNA sequence: TGTGCCAGCAGTCGGGCAGCGGGTCTGAATACGCAGTATTTT.

This clonotype was picked up one time. The V gene is TRBV30, the J gene TRBJ2-1, with D maybe TRBD2 (7 bases). This CDR3 is 17 amino acids long. Germline V gene data show CDR1 as GTSNPN and CDR2 as SVGIG (reference sequence). Trimming shortened V by 1 base and J by 0 bases, and 16 bases separated the two germline ends. In DNA form, the CDR3 reads TGTGCCTGGAGTGGGGAGGGGTCAGGGGCCTCCTACAATGAGCAGTTCTTC. It codes for CAWSGEGSGASYNEQFF.

This clonotype was seen only a few times. The chain carries TRBV12-3 or TRBV12-4 and TRBJ2-1; D remains unclear. The CDR3 contains 14 residues. The V end lost 3 bases, the J end lost 4 bases, and 10 bases lay between the germline ends. CDR3 bases: TGTGCCAGCAGTTTTCTTTCAGGATACAATGAGCAGTTCTTC. Amino acid sequence: CASSFLSGYNEQFF.

The chain joins TRBV7-9 to TRBJ2-7; D might be TRBD2 (6 bases). Germline CDR1 and CDR2: SEHNR and FQNEAQ (reference sequence). The CDR3 is 14 residues long. Between the trimmed V and J ends, which lost 5 bases and 10 bases, there was a span of 21 bases. CDR3 amino acids: CASSSPHETGAQYF. CDR3 coding DNA: TGTGCCAGCAGCAGCCCCCACGAGACGGGAGCCCAGTACTTC.

At least ten counts were recorded for this clonotype. The V and J genes are TRBV12-3 or TRBV12-4 and TRBJ2-1, with D perhaps being TRBD1 or TRBD2 (5 bases each). V lost 6 bases and J 2 bases, leaving 17 bases between the germline ends. This CDR3 spans 16 amino acids. The CDR3 loop is CASSSPGTAAYNEQFF. The CDR3 coding sequence is TGTGCCAGCAGCTCACCCGGGACGGCGGCCTACAATGAGCAGTTCTTC.

The genes are TRBV5-1 and TRBJ2-2; TRBD1 or TRBD2 may be the D gene (5 bases each). Trimming removed 4 bases at V and 4 bases at J, with 17 bases between. The CDR3 is 16 amino acids. From germline, CDR1 is SGHRS and CDR2 YFSETQ. The CDR3 here is CASSGTGVAGTGELFF. The CDR3 DNA follows: TGCGCCAGCAGCGGAACAGGTGTCGCGGGCACCGGGGAGCTGTTTTTT.

This clonotype has just one count. The chain uses TRBV5-1 and TRBJ2-1; 7 bases are a match to TRBD1. The CDR3 consists of 13 residues. Germline V gene data show CDR1 as SGHRS and CDR2 as YFSETQ. The junction had 1 base not matched to a gene; V was cut back by 4 bases and J by 3 bases. The CDR3 sequence: CASSGDSYNEQFF. CDR3 DNA sequence: TGCGCCAGCAGCGGGGACAGCTACAATGAGCAGTTCTTC.

There are a few counts of this clonotype. The chain joins TRBV5-1 to TRBJ2-3; TRBD1 agrees at 9 bases. CDR3 length: 16 residues. The germline V gene encodes CDR1 SGHRS and CDR2 YFSETQ. V shed 0 bases, J shed 1 base, and the junction held 3 bases outside the gene matches. The CDR3 DNA reads TGCGCCAGCAGCTTGGGGGGACAGGGCGGCACAGATACGCAGTATTTT. It codes for CASSLGGQGGTDTQYF.

In this sample, this clonotype turned up a few times. This chain uses TRBV4-2 with TRBJ2-1, with D perhaps matching TRBD2 (5 bases). In germline, CDR1 is LGHNA, CDR2 YNFKEQ. The CDR3 covers 13 residues. V lost 1 base, J lost 10 bases, and 11 bases lay in between. CDR3 nucleotides: TGTGCCAGCAGCCAAGTGGAGGCGTTCGAGCAGTTCTTC. It encodes CASSQVEAFEQFF.

This clonotype occurred a few times. The chain recombines TRBV20-1 with TRBJ2-1; 13 bases align to TRBD2. J was trimmed by 6 bases and V by 4 bases; bases with no gene match: 3. The CDR3 length is 14 residues. Per the germline V gene, CDR1 is DFQATT and CDR2 is SNEGSKA (reference sequence). This chain's CDR3 is CSAKTSGRFNEQFF. CDR3 coding DNA: TGCAGTGCTAAGACTAGCGGGAGGTTCAATGAGCAGTTCTTC.

The gene calls are TRBV29-1 and TRBJ2-1; D is possibly TRBD1 or TRBD2 (5 bases each). Germline lookup yields CDR1 SQVTM and CDR2 ANQGSEA. V lost 6 bases and J 13 bases, leaving 13 bases between the germline ends. The CDR3 totals 10 residues. For the CDR3, the DNA is TGCAGCGTGGGGGACCCCACACAGTTCTTC. This sequence encodes CSVGDPTQFF.

The chain's CDR3 is CASSPSISGVRTDTQYF. DNA of the CDR3: TGCGCCAGCAGCCCATCTATTAGCGGGGTCCGCACAGATACGCAGTATTTT. The chain is built from TRBV4-1 and TRBJ2-3; 8 bases align to TRBD2. Germline CDR1 reads MGHRA; CDR2 reads YSYEKL. The CDR3 runs 17 residues. The trim removed 4 bases at V and 1 base at J, leaving 10 bases unmatched.

The J gene is TRBJ2-3, the V gene TRBV5-1; the match to TRBD1 covers 7 bases. The ends lost 4 bases at V and 2 bases at J; junction bases unmatched: 7. Germline CDR1 SGHRS, CDR2 YFSETQ. The length of the CDR3 is 15 residues. In DNA form, the CDR3 reads TGCGCCAGCAGCACACGGGACAGAGACACAGATACGCAGTATTTT. This sequence encodes CASSTRDRDTDTQYF.

This clonotype was seen a handful of times. The chain carries TRBV7-2 and TRBJ2-3; 7 nucleotides match TRBD2. There are 14 residues in the CDR3. With 6 bases clipped from V and 6 bases from J, the junction kept 9 bases outside the gene matches. CDR1 is SGHTA, CDR2 FQGNSA, per germline. The CDR3, as DNA: TGTGCCAGCAGTCGAACTGGGGGGGACGATACGCAGTATTTT. It yields the protein CASSRTGGDDTQYF. The full variable domain, its missing parts supplied by reference TRBV7-2 and TRBJ2-3, is GAGVSQSPSNKVTEKGKDVELRCDPISGHTALYWYRQSLGQGLEFLIYFQGNSAPDKSGLPSDRFSAERTGGSVSTLTIQRTQQEDSAVYLCASSRTGGDDTQYFGPGTRLTVL.

The genes are TRBV9 and TRBJ2-2; 9 bases fit TRBD1. Germline V gives CDR1 SGDLS, CDR2 YYNGEE. The CDR3 length is 16 residues. With V trimmed by 4 bases and J by 6 bases, 10 bases remained unmatched. Here the CDR3 reads CASSPRVQGAAGELFF. Written as DNA, the CDR3 is TGTGCCAGCAGCCCCCGGGTACAGGGGGCGGCCGGGGAGCTGTTTTTT.

The chain couples TRBV7-8 to TRBJ2-5, with 7 bases lining up with TRBD1. This CDR3 is 15 amino acids long. V lost 5 bases and J lost 3; bases outside the gene matches: 9. The germline V gene has CDR1 SGHVS and CDR2 FQNEAQ. The CDR3 loop is CASSRTGVREETQYF. CDR3 sequence (DNA): TGTGCCAGCAGCCGGACAGGCGTCCGGGAAGAGACCCAGTACTTC. The whole variable domain, filled in from reference TRBV7-8 and TRBJ2-5, reads GAGVSQSPRYKVAKRGQDVALRCDPISGHVSLFWYQQALGQGPEFLTYFQNEAQLDKSGLPSDRFFAERPEGSVSTLKIQRTQQEDSAVYLCASSRTGVREETQYFGPGTRLLVL.

The chain carries TRBV12-3 or TRBV12-4 and TRBJ2-4; D unclear. CDR3 size: 15 residues. V shed 2 bases and J shed 0 bases, with 8 bases lying between them. The CDR3, as DNA: TGTGCCAGCAGTTTACAACAGACAGCCAAAAACATTCAGTACTTC. It yields the protein CASSLQQTAKNIQYF.

The sample holds a few counts of this clonotype. V gene TRBV4-2 combines with J gene TRBJ2-7; 10 bases align to TRBD1. The CDR3 is 15 amino acids. V dropped 3 bases and J dropped 4; count of bases not matched to a gene: 6. Germline assignment: CDR1 LGHNA and CDR2 YNFKEQ. For the CDR3, the DNA is TGTGCCAGCAGCCACCGGACAGGGGGGTTTTACGAGCAGTACTTC. The encoded protein is CASSHRTGGFYEQYF.

This clonotype appeared a few times. The chain has TRBV6-5 and TRBJ2-1; the match to TRBD1 covers 7 bases. This CDR3 contains 14 residues. Trimming removed 6 bases from V and 4 bases from J; junction bases left unmatched: 6. Germline CDR1 MNHEY, CDR2 SVGAGI. CDR3 region: CASRPDRAYNEQFF. The CDR3, as DNA: TGTGCCAGCAGGCCCGACAGGGCATACAATGAGCAGTTCTTC.

DNA for the CDR3: TGCAGCGTTCGAATGTACCGGATAGTAGATGAGCAGTTCTTC. Translation gives CSVRMYRIVDEQFF. The chain couples TRBV29-1 to TRBJ2-1; D call uncertain. Germline V CDR1 and CDR2: SQVTM, ANQGSEA. V was trimmed by 5 bases and J by 8 bases, leaving 19 bases between them. The CDR3 contains 14 residues.